This T cell receptor beta chain was sequenced during a study of cytomegalovirus exposure and HLA in healthy donors. Primers: 60 Vbeta forward and 13 Jbeta reverse. The repertoire was sequenced with immunoSEQ multiplex PCR; TCRdb's copy has only in-frame clones and lacks some. Of about 160,000 clones listed, 85% are singletons. The CDR3 is 15 residues long. Looked up from germline, CDR1 is MGHRA and CDR2 is YSYEKL. V shed 6 bases and J shed 6 bases, with 20 bases lying between them. This clonotype originated in a boy younger than 10 in good health and CMV-seronegative. Sequenced: PBMCs. This chain connects TRBV4-1 to TRBJ1-2; perhaps TRBD1 as D (6 bases). The DNA for the CDR3 is TGCGCCAGCAGACAATCAACAGGGATCAAAGATGGCTACACCTTC. This encodes CASRQSTGIKDGYTF.